The clone carrying this TCR beta chain came up a few times. Its antigen is unknown. The source of the sample is a study of CD8 T cells in ankylosing spondylitis. Findings and caveats of the study: Existing reports had already noted some motif variants in reactive arthritis synovial fluid and blood. A motif in TCR beta, a set of roughly 8 highly homologous variants, appeared characteristic of ankylosing spondylitis blood. Disease-linked clones bore a CD8+ phenotype, appearing relatively rarely in peripheral blood.

The CDR3 consists of 14 residues. Germline V gene sequence: CDR1 MNHEY, CDR2 SMNVEV (reference sequence). Deletions cut 0 bases from V and 2 bases from J, with 7 bases between. Scientists made TCR beta libraries using quantitative 5'-RACE with molecular barcodes. Using its own MiXCR run on the 5' RACE reads, TCRdb lists one record per CDR3 protein. The sample yields 350,000 to 550,000 distinct CDR3 sequences, roughly a quarter seen once. V gene TRBV27 combines with J gene TRBJ2-5; a weak D match, TRBD2 (6 bases). The sample taken for sequencing was blood, either unsorted or a sorted T cell fraction (not recorded which). This TCR derives from a male donor with ankylosing spondylitis. The CDR3 spells CASSLSLAQETQYF. The DNA of the CDR3 is TGTGCCAGCAGTTTATCTCTAGCGCAAGAGACCCAGTACTTC.